One and the same sample provided the 17 T cell receptor beta chains below, sequenced in a study of identical twins (TCRdb year 2016). Receptor amplification or capture employed 5' RACE. Instrument on record: Illumina HiSeq 2000. TCRdb reran the public reads through fastp at Q25 and MiXCR, keeping productive beta chains. Every distinct CDR3 protein forms one entry, paired with its most common genes and DNA. This sample is represented by 350,000 to 400,000 distinct CDR3 sequences; approximately 9.1% of them were singletons. Approximately 9.3% of the sample is in the top ten clones. Material for sequencing was naive T cells sorted from blood. The sample's cell subset or site label is to be understood as: cells isolated with a human naive T-cell isolation kit. These receptors all stem from a woman in her 50s in good health.

This clonotype has more than one count but fewer than ten. The chain uses TRBV29-1 and TRBJ2-7, with D possibly matching TRBD1 (6 bases). Germline V gene data show CDR1 as SQVTM and CDR2 as ANQGSEA. This CDR3 has 14 amino acids. With 2 bases removed from V and 2 bases from J, the gap between germline ends came to 13 bases. CDR3 protein: CSVEISGAAYEQYF. CDR3 DNA sequence: TGCAGCGTTGAAATCTCAGGGGCCGCCTACGAGCAGTACTTC.

CDR3 loop: CAWSEGGHYEQYF. CDR3 bases: TGTGCCTGGAGTGAGGGGGGGCACTACGAGCAGTACTTC. The V and J genes are TRBV30 and TRBJ2-7; D is possibly TRBD2 (7 bases). CDR1 is GTSNPN, CDR2 SVGIG, per germline (reference sequence). The V end lost 1 base, the J end lost 3 bases, and 10 bases lay between the germline ends. The CDR3 totals 13 residues. Supplemented by reference TRBV30 and TRBJ2-7, the full variable domain reads SQTIHQWPATLVQPVGSPLSLECTVEGTSNPNLYWYRQAAGRGLQLLFYSVGIGQISSEVPQNLSASRPQDRQFILSSKKLLLSDSGFYLCAWSEGGHYEQYFGPGTRLTVT.

The V and J genes are TRBV12-3 or TRBV12-4 and TRBJ1-6; 7 bases fit TRBD1. With 3 bases clipped from V and 9 bases from J, the junction kept 20 bases outside the gene matches. There are 19 residues in the CDR3. CDR3 DNA: TGTGCCAGCAGTTTCACATGGGTTGGACAGGCTGGGAGAGGTTCACCCCTCCACTTT. Its protein product is CASSFTWVGQAGRGSPLHF.

This clonotype was seen more than once but under ten times. The J gene is TRBJ1-5, the V gene TRBV21-1. TRBV21-1 is noted as a pseudogene. The CDR3 contains 16 residues. The CDR3 spells CASSPFLSVLNQPQHF. CDR3 DNA: TGTGCCAGCAGCCCTTTCCTTTCAGTGCTCAATCAGCCCCAGCATTTT.

This clonotype was detected only a few times. This sequence joins TRBV20-1 and TRBJ2-1; TRBD2 agrees at 9 bases. V gave up 0 bases and J gave up 0 bases; unmatched junction bases: 6. The CDR3 is made up of 17 amino acids. Per germline, CDR1 DFQATT and CDR2 SNEGSKA (reference sequence). The CDR3 DNA is TGCAGTGCTAGAGATTATTTACTAGCGGGCTCCTACAATGAGCAGTTCTTC. Protein product: CSARDYLLAGSYNEQFF.

This clonotype was seen at least ten times. This chain joins TRBV27 and TRBJ1-6, with D perhaps TRBD1 (6 bases). With 1 base removed from V and 10 bases from J, the gap between germline ends came to 14 bases. This CDR3 spans 15 amino acids. The germline CDR1 and CDR2 sequences are MNHEY and SMNVEV (reference sequence). The CDR3 spells CASSLYQGPGSPLHF. The CDR3 coding sequence is TGTGCCAGCAGTTTATATCAGGGGCCGGGATCACCCCTCCACTTT.

The V call is TRBV2, the J call TRBJ2-3; the D gene is possibly TRBD2 (6 bases). Germline CDR1 reads SNHLY; CDR2 reads FYNNEI. Trimming removed 4 bases from V and 3 bases from J, with 14 bases in between. This CDR3 spans 15 amino acids. The CDR3 DNA sequence: TGTGCCAGCAGTGTCGGGGGTAGTCAGACAGATACGCAGTATTTT. This gives the protein CASSVGGSQTDTQYF.

This clonotype was observed many times. The rearrangement joins TRBV7-3 to TRBJ2-5; D gene unclear. Germline V gene lookup returns CDR1 SGHTA and CDR2 FQGTGA. There are 14 residues in the CDR3. V was shortened by 5 bases and J by 4 bases, with 14 bases between the two germline ends. The CDR3 bases are TGTGCCAGCAGCCCCGGACCCGTACGAGAGACCCAGTACTTC. Translation: CASSPGPVRETQYF.

The rearrangement uses TRBV6-5 and TRBJ2-1; TRBD2 aligns across 8 bases. The CDR3 totals 15 residues. Germline trimming cut 2 bases from V and 9 bases from J; bases unmatched to any gene: 9. Per germline, CDR1 MNHEY and CDR2 SVGAGI. In nucleotides, the CDR3 is TGTGCCAGCAGTTACGCGTTTGAGCGGGAGTTTGAGCAGTTCTTC. The encoded protein is CASSYAFEREFEQFF.

This clonotype has just a few counts. The rearrangement uses TRBV3-1 and TRBJ2-7; D not resolved. The V end was cut by 2 bases, the J end by 0 bases, with 11 bases between. The CDR3 is 15 residues long. Germline-derived CDR1 and CDR2 are LGHDT and YNNKEL (reference sequence). The chain's CDR3 is CASSQRFEGSYEQYF. DNA of the CDR3: TGTGCCAGCAGCCAACGCTTCGAAGGCTCCTACGAGCAGTACTTC.

This chain links TRBV11-2 with TRBJ2-1, with TRBD1 matching 9 bases. The CDR3 covers 15 residues. Germline assignment: CDR1 SGHAT and CDR2 FQNNGV. Trimming cost V 4 bases and J 7 bases; bases outside gene matches: 8. The CDR3 region has the DNA TGTGCCAGCAGCTCGTACAGGGGGCGCGATAATGAGCAGTTCTTC. Its translation: CASSSYRGRDNEQFF. Full variable domain (remainder filled in from reference TRBV11-2 and TRBJ2-1): EAGVAQSPRYKIIEKRQSVAFWCNPISGHATLYWYQQILGQGPKLLIQFQNNGVVDDSQLPKDRFSAERLKGVDSTLKIQPAKLEDSAVYLCASSSYRGRDNEQFFGPGTRLTVL.

The chain joins TRBV20-1 to TRBJ2-5, with D maybe TRBD1 (6 bases). Germline V gene lookup returns CDR1 DFQATT and CDR2 SNEGSKA (reference sequence). V lost 1 base to trimming and J lost 1 base, with 10 bases between them. This CDR3 has 14 residues. CDR3 coding DNA: TGCAGTGCTAGAGGTCTGGACAGCCAAGAGACCCAGTACTTC. Protein sequence: CSARGLDSQETQYF.

This clonotype was detected a few times. V usage is TRBV12-3 or TRBV12-4 and J usage is TRBJ2-1; perhaps TRBD1 as D (7 bases). Trimming took off 6 bases at V and 8 bases at J, with 14 bases between the two ends. The CDR3 is 13 residues long. The DNA for the CDR3 is TGTGCCAGCAGCAGGGGGGCCACCGATGAGCAGTTCTTC. Encoded protein: CASSRGATDEQFF.

This chain uses TRBV29-1 with TRBJ2-3; D might be TRBD2 (6 bases). The germline V gene has CDR1 SQVTM and CDR2 ANQGSEA. CDR3 length: 15 residues. The V gene lost 0 bases and the J gene lost 0 bases, with 10 bases spanning the gap. The chain's CDR3 is CSVEEASDSTDTQYF. In DNA form, the CDR3 reads TGCAGCGTTGAAGAGGCTAGCGATAGCACAGATACGCAGTATTTT.

The J gene is TRBJ2-7, the V gene TRBV5-1, with a tentative D call TRBD2 (5 bases). Germline V gene sequence: CDR1 SGHRS, CDR2 YFSETQ. V was pared by 0 bases and J by 0 bases, with 13 bases between. This CDR3 is 16 amino acids long. CDR3 residues: CASSLVAGRDSYEQYF. In DNA form, the CDR3 reads TGCGCCAGCAGCTTGGTGGCGGGTCGGGACTCCTACGAGCAGTACTTC.

This clonotype was seen more than once but under ten times. The chain is built from TRBV2 and TRBJ2-1; 7 positions match TRBD2. V was clipped by 7 bases and J by 3 bases; unmatched bases: 9. This CDR3 contains 15 residues. Germline-derived CDR1 and CDR2 are SNHLY and FYNNEI. Written as DNA, the CDR3 is TGTGCCAGCACTGGAGGGCTAGCGGACTACAATGAGCAGTTCTTC. Translation: CASTGGLADYNEQFF. Using reference TRBV2 and TRBJ2-1 for the parts outside the CDR3, the full variable domain is EPEVTQTPSHQVTQMGQEVILRCVPISNHLYFYWYRQILGQKVEFLVSFYNNEISEKSEIFDDQFSVERPDGSNFTLKIRSTKLEDSAMYFCASTGGLADYNEQFFGPGTRLTVL.

J is TRBJ2-1 and V is TRBV29-1; 9 nucleotides agree with TRBD1. Germline loops: CDR1 SQVTM, CDR2 ANQGSEA. The CDR3 is made up of 15 amino acids. The ends lost 7 bases at V and 5 bases at J; junction bases unmatched: 12. The DNA for the CDR3 is TGCAGCGCGAGCCTAGGACAGGGGCCCCACAATGAGCAGTTCTTC. It translates to CSASLGQGPHNEQFF.